This passage covers 5 T cell receptor beta chains from one sample sequenced in a study of CD8 T cells in ankylosing spondylitis. MiXCR was run by TCRdb on the 5' RACE reads, yielding one entry per CDR3 protein. Found here are approximately 140,000 distinct CDR3 sequences, 7% to 10% of them singletons; the top ten hold 2.5% to 3.5%. The sample consisted of blood, either unsorted or a sorted T cell fraction (not recorded which). Receptors originate from a male donor with ankylosing spondylitis or in good health (not recorded which).

This clonotype has ten or more counts. V and J are TRBV12-3 or TRBV12-4 and TRBJ2-2; 11 nucleotides align to TRBD2. The CDR3 has 16 amino acids. Trimming cost V 6 bases and J 1 base; bases outside gene matches: 4. The DNA for the CDR3 is TGTGCCAGCAGGGTAGCGGGAGGGTTGAACACCGGGGAGCTGTTTTTT. This codes for CASRVAGGLNTGELFF.

This clonotype came up many times. The V gene is TRBV5-1, the J gene TRBJ2-1, with D possibly matching TRBD1 (6 bases). Trimming took 2 bases from V and 8 from J, leaving 14 bases between them. This CDR3 has 14 residues. CDR1 SGHRS and CDR2 YFSETQ come from the germline V gene. This CDR3 is CASSFSTGRDEQFF. In DNA, the CDR3 is TGCGCCAGCAGCTTCTCCACAGGGCGCGATGAGCAGTTCTTC.

The chain recombines TRBV20-1 with TRBJ2-4; D may be TRBD2 (6 bases). Trimming removed 3 bases at V and 1 base at J, with 7 bases between. Germline V lookup: CDR1 DFQATT, CDR2 SNEGSKA (reference sequence). This CDR3 has 13 residues. In DNA form, the CDR3 reads TGCAGTGCTAGTAGCGGTGCCAAAAACATTCAGTACTTC. Its protein is CSASSGAKNIQYF.

V is TRBV25-1 and J is TRBJ2-7; D not resolved. CDR1 and CDR2 from the germline V gene are MGHDK and SYGVNS. The CDR3 is made up of 13 amino acids. V lost 3 bases to trimming and J lost 0 bases, with 6 bases between them. CDR3 nucleotides: TGTGCCAGCAGTGATCCTTACTCCTACGAGCAGTACTTC. Its protein product is CASSDPYSYEQYF.

This chain links TRBV12-3 or TRBV12-4 with TRBJ2-7; TRBD2 aligns across 8 bases. The CDR3 is 14 amino acids. Unmatched junction bases numbered 16, after V lost 6 bases and J lost 12 bases. In nucleotides, the CDR3 is TGTGCCAGCAGCCAATCGGGACTAGATTTTGGTCGGTACTTC. This translates into CASSQSGLDFGRYF.